What follows are 11 T cell receptor beta chains derived from one specimen sequenced in a study of blood T cell repertoires in COVID-19. TCRdb's copy holds only in-frame clones and misses some; the assay was immunoSEQ multiplex PCR. The sample lists more than 140,000 clones, around 88% occurring once. The specimen sequenced was peripheral blood. These receptors were obtained from a woman aged 60-75 years with acute or convalescent COVID-19.

The V and J genes are TRBV11-1 and TRBJ2-1; D is perhaps TRBD1 (6 bases). V lost 7 bases and J 10 bases, leaving 11 bases between the germline ends. The CDR3 spans 11 residues. Germline V gives CDR1 SGHAT, CDR2 FQDESV (reference sequence). For the CDR3, the DNA is TGTGCCAGCACCGGAAGGGGGGAGCAGTTCTTC. Encoded protein: CASTGRGEQFF.

This clone was counted a few times. This chain links TRBV6-6 with TRBJ2-7; 10 nucleotides agree with TRBD2. Germline CDR1 reads MNHNY; CDR2 reads SVGAGI (reference sequence). J gave up 5 bases and V 6 bases, and 10 bases lay outside the gene matches. The CDR3 runs 15 residues. The CDR3 DNA reads as TGTGCCAGCAGCCCCGGGGGACTAGCGAAGAACGAGCAGTACTTC. It specifies CASSPGGLAKNEQYF.

The rearrangement uses TRBV5-6 and TRBJ2-5, with 11 bases fitting TRBD1. The CDR3 is 15 amino acids. The ends lost 4 bases at V and 5 bases at J; junction bases unmatched: 7. The V gene's germline CDR1 is SGHDT and CDR2 YYEEEE. The CDR3 region is CASSLPGQGVETQYF. The DNA of the CDR3 is TGTGCCAGCAGCCTGCCGGGACAGGGGGTTGAGACCCAGTACTTC. Using reference TRBV5-6 and TRBJ2-5 for the parts outside the CDR3, the full variable domain is DAGVTQSPTHLIKTRGQQVTLRCSPKSGHDTVSWYQQALGQGPQFIFQYYEEEERQRGNFPDRFSGHQFPNYSSELNVNALLLGDSALYLCASSLPGQGVETQYFGPGTRLLVL.

V gene TRBV30 combines with J gene TRBJ2-7; TRBD1 agrees at 9 bases. The germline CDR1 and CDR2 sequences are GTSNPN and SVGIG (reference sequence). CDR3 length equals 12 residues. V shed 8 bases, J shed 4 bases, and the junction held 6 bases outside the gene matches. The CDR3 loop reads CAMDRGRYEQYF. The CDR3 region has the DNA TGTGCCATGGACAGGGGTCGGTACGAGCAGTACTTC.

The rearrangement links TRBV7-9 to TRBJ2-3; D is unclear. Per the germline V gene, CDR1 is SEHNR and CDR2 is FQNEAQ (reference sequence). V lost 5 bases and J lost 3, with 6 bases in between. The length of the CDR3 is 12 residues. CDR3 residues: CASSPRTDTQYF. For the CDR3, the DNA is TGTGCCAGCAGCCCCCGGACAGATACGCAGTATTTT.

V usage is TRBV6-4 and J usage is TRBJ2-2; perhaps TRBD1 as D (6 bases). The CDR3 consists of 14 residues. V was shortened by 3 bases and J by 4 bases, with 9 bases between the two germline ends. Germline CDR1 reads MRHNA; CDR2 reads SNTAGT. As DNA, the CDR3 is TGTGCCAGCAGTGAACAACAGGGCACCGGGGAGCTGTTTTTT. Protein sequence: CASSEQQGTGELFF.

The rearrangement uses TRBV12-3 or TRBV12-4 and TRBJ1-2, with D hard to call. With 3 bases removed from V and 9 bases from J, the gap between germline ends came to 11 bases. The CDR3 runs 12 residues. This chain's CDR3 is CASSLSDTSYTF. In DNA, the CDR3 is TGTGCCAGCAGTTTGAGTGACACGAGCTACACCTTC.

The chain uses TRBV7-3 and TRBJ2-1; TRBD2 matches 8 bases. Per germline, CDR1 SGHTA and CDR2 FQGTGA. This CDR3 comprises 15 residues. V was pared by 6 bases and J by 7 bases, with 11 bases of the junction left unmatched. CDR3 sequence (DNA): TGTGCCAGCAGGTCCGGGACTAGGATTCGAAATGAGCAGTTCTTC. This encodes CASRSGTRIRNEQFF.

The chain uses TRBV12-3 or TRBV12-4 and TRBJ2-3, with D hard to call. The CDR3 sequence is 12 residues long. The ends were cut back, 5 bases at V and 4 bases at J, with 7 bases in the middle. Here the CDR3 DNA reads TGTGCCAGCAGTCTTCGTCCAGATACGCAGTATTTT. Its protein is CASSLRPDTQYF.

The CDR3 bases are TGTGCCAGCAGTTTATCTGTGGCAGGGTATAGGCCAGACTATGGCTACACCTTC. Translated: CASSLSVAGYRPDYGYTF. The chain is built from TRBV27 and TRBJ1-2; perhaps TRBD1 as D (5 bases). The CDR3 sequence is 18 residues long. Germline V CDR1 and CDR2: MNHEY, SMNVEV (reference sequence). The V and J ends lost 0 bases and 3 bases respectively, with 20 bases between them.

This clone was seen a handful of times. The V and J genes are TRBV25-1 and TRBJ2-4; D is possibly TRBD1 (6 bases). The CDR3 covers 16 residues. Germline V gives CDR1 MGHDK, CDR2 SYGVNS. The V end lost 2 bases, the J end lost 5 bases, and 16 bases lay between the germline ends. The CDR3 DNA reads as TGTGCCAGCAGTGAAGCTTATCGGGACACAGAAAACATTCAGTACTTC. Its protein product is CASSEAYRDTENIQYF.